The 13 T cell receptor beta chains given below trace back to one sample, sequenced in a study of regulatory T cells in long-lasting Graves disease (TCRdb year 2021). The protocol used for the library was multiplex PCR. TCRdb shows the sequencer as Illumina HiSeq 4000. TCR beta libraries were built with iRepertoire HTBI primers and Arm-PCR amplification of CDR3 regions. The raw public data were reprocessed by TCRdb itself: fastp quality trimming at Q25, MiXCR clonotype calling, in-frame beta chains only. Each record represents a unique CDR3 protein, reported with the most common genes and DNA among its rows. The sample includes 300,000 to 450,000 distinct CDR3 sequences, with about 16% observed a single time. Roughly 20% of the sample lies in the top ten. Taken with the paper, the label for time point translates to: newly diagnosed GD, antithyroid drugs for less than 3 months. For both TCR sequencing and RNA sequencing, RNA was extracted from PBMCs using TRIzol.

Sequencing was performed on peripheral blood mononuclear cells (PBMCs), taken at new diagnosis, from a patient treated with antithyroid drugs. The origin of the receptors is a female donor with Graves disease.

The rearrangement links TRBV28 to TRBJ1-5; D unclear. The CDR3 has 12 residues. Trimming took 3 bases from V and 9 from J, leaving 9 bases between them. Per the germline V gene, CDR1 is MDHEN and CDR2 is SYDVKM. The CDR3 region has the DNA TGTGCCAGCAGTTTCGCCCCCTTGCCCCAGCATTTT. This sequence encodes CASSFAPLPQHF.

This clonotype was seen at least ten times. CDR3 in amino acids: CASSHSNSRDTDGYTF. The CDR3, as DNA: TGTGCCAGCAGCCATTCTAACTCACGGGACACAGATGGCTACACCTTC. V usage is TRBV3-1 and J usage is TRBJ1-2; D might be TRBD1 (6 bases). The V end lost 3 bases, the J end lost 6 bases, and 20 bases lay between the germline ends. The CDR3 is made up of 16 amino acids. Per germline, CDR1 LGHDT and CDR2 YNNKEL (reference sequence).

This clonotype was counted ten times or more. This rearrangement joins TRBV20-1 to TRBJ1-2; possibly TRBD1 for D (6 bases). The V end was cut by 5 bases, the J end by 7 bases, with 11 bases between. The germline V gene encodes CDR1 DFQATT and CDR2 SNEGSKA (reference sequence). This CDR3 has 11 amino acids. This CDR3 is CSARGPAGYTF. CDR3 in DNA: TGCAGTGCTCGGGGGCCCGCTGGCTACACCTTC.

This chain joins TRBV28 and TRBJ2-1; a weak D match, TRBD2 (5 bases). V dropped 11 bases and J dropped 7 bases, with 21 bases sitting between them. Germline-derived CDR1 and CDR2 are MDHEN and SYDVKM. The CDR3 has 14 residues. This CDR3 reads CAHSEPSKPNEQFF. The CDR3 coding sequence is TGTGCCCATAGCGAGCCCTCCAAGCCGAATGAGCAGTTCTTC.

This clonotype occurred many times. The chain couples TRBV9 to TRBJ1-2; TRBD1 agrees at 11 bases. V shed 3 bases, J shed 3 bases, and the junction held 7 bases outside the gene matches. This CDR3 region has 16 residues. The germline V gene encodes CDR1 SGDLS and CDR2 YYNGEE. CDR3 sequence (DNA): TGTGCCAGCAGCGGGACAGGGGGCGCTTTGGACTATGGCTACACCTTC. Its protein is CASSGTGGALDYGYTF. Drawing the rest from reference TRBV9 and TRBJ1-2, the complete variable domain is DSGVTQTPKHLITATGQRVTLRCSPRSGDLSVYWYQQSLDQGLQFLIQYYNGEERAKGNILERFSAQQFPDLHSELNLSSLELGDSALYFCASSGTGGALDYGYTFGSGTRLTVV.

CDR3 nucleotides: TGTGCCTGGAGTGGGGGGTTACGGGCCTACGAGCAGTACTTC. Amino acid sequence: CAWSGGLRAYEQYF. This chain uses TRBV30 with TRBJ2-7; D is possibly TRBD1 or TRBD2 (5 bases each). Trimming shortened V by 1 base and J by 2 bases, and 12 bases separated the two germline ends. The CDR3 consists of 14 residues. Germline V lookup: CDR1 GTSNPN, CDR2 SVGIG (reference sequence).

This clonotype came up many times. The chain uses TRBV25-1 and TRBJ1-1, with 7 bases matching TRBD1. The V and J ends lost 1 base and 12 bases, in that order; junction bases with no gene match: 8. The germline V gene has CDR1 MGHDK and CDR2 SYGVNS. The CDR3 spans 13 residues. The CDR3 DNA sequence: TGTGCCAGCAGTGAATCTCGACAGGGAATAACTTTCTTT. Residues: CASSESRQGITFF.

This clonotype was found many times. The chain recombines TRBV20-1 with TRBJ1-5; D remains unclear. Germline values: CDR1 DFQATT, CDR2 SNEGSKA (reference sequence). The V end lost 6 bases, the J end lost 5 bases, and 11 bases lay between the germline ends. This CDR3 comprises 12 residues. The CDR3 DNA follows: TGCAGTGCAGCCTCAGGAGATCAGCCCCAGCATTTT. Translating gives CSAASGDQPQHF.

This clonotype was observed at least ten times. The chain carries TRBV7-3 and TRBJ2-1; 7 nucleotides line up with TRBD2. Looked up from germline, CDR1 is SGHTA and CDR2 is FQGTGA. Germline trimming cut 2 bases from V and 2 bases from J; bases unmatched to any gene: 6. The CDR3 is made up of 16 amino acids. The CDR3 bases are TGTGCCAGCAGCTTAGGCCAGCGGGGCGCCTACAATGAGCAGTTCTTC. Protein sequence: CASSLGQRGAYNEQFF. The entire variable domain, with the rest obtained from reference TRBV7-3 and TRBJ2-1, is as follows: GAGVSQTPSNKVTEKGKYVELRCDPISGHTALYWYRQSLGQGPEFLIYFQGTGAADDSGLPNDRFFAVRPEGSVSTLKIQRTERGDSAVYLCASSLGQRGAYNEQFFGPGTRLTVL.

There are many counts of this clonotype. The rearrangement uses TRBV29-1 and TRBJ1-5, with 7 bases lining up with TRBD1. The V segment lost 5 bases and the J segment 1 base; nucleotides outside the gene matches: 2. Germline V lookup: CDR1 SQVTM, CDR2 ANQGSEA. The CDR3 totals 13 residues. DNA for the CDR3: TGCAGCGTTTCGACAGGGAGCAATCAGCCCCAGCATTTT. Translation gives CSVSTGSNQPQHF.

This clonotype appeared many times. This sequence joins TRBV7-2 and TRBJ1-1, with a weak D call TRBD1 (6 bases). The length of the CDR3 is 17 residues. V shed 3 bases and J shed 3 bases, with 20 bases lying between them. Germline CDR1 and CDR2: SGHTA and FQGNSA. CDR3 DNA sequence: TGTGCCAGCAGCTTCTCTTTTATAGGGGGAGAAGACACTGAAGCTTTCTTT. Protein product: CASSFSFIGGEDTEAFF.

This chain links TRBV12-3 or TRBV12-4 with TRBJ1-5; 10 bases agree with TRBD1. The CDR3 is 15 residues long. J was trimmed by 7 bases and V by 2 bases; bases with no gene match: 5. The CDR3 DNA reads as TGTGCCAGCAGTTTAAGACAGGGGGCTCGACAGCCCCAGCATTTT. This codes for CASSLRQGARQPQHF.

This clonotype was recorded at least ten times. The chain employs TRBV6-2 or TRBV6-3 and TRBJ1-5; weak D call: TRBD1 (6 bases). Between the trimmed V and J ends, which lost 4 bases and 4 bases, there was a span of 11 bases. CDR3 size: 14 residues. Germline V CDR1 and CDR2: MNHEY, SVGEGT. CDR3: CASSSGQSNQPQHF. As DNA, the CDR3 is TGTGCCAGCAGTTCCGGACAGTCTAATCAGCCCCAGCATTTT.